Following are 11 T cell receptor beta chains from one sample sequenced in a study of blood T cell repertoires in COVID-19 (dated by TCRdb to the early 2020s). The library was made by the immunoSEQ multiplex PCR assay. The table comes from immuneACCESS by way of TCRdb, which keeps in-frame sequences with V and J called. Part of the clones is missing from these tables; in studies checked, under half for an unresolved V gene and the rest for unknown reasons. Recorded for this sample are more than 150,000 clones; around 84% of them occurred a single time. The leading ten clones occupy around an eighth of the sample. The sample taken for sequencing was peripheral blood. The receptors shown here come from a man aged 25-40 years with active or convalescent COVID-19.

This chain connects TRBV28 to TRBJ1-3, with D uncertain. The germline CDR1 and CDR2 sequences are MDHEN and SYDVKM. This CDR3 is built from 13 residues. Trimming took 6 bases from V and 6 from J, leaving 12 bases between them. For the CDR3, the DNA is TGTGCCAGCAGCAAAATGGCTGAAAACACCATATATTTT. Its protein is CASSKMAENTIYF.

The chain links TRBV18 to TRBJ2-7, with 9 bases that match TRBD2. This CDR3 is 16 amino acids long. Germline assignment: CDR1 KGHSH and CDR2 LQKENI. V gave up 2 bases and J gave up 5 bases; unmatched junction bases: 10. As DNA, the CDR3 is TGTGCCAGCTCACCAATGGCGGGAGGGCGTGACCACGAGCAGTACTTC. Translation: CASSPMAGGRDHEQYF.

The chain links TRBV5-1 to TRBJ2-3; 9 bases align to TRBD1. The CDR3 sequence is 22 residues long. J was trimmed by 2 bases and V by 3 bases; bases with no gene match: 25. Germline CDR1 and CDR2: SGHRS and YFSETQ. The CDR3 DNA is TGCGCCAGCAGCTCAACCCGGGACAGGGAACGGTATGCGGGGTGGGTCACAGATACGCAGTATTTT. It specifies CASSSTRDRERYAGWVTDTQYF.

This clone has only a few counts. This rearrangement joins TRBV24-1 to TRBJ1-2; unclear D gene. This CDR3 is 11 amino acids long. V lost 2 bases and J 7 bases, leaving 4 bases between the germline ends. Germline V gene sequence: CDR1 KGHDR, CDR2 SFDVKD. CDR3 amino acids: CATSDSGGYTF. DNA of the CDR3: TGTGCCACCAGTGATTCCGGTGGCTACACCTTC.

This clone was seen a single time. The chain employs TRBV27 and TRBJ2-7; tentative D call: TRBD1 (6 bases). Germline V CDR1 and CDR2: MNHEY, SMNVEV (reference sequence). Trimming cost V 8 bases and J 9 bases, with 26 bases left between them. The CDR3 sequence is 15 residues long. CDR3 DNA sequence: TGTGCCAGCTTCCCGGCTGGGGGCGGCTCTACGCCGCAGTACTTC. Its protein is CASFPAGGGSTPQYF.

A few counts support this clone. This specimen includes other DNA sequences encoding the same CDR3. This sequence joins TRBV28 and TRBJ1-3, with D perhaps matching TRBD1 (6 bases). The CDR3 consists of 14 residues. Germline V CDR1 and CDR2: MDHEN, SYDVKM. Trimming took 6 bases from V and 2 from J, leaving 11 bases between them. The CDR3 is CASSPRGAGNTIYF. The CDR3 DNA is TGTGCCAGCAGCCCCAGGGGTGCTGGAAACACCATATATTTT.

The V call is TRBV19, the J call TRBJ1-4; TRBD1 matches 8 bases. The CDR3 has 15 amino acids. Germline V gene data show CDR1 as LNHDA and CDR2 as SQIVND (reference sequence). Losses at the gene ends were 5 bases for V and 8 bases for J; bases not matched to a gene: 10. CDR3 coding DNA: TGTGCCAGTAGTTCGGTCGCAGGGGGCGAGGAAAAACTGTTTTTT. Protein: CASSSVAGGEEKLFF.

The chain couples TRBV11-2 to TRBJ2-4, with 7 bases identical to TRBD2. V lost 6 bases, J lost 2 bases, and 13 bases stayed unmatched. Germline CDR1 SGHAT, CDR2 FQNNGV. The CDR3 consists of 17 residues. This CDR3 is CASSIGRGGGPKNIQYF. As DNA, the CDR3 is TGTGCCAGCAGTATTGGGAGGGGCGGAGGGCCCAAAAACATTCAGTACTTC.

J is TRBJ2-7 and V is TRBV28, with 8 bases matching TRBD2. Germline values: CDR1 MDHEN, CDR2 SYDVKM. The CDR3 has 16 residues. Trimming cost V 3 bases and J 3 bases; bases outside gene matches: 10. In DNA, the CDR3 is TGTGCCAGCAGTTTCGTCATGGGACTAGGGGGCTACGAGCAGTACTTC. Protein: CASSFVMGLGGYEQYF.

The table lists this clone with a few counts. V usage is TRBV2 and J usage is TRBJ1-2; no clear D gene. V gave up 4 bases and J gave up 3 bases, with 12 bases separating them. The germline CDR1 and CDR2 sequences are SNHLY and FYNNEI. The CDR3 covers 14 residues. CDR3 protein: CASSATLSDYGYTF. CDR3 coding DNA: TGTGCCAGCAGTGCCACGCTATCTGACTATGGCTACACCTTC.

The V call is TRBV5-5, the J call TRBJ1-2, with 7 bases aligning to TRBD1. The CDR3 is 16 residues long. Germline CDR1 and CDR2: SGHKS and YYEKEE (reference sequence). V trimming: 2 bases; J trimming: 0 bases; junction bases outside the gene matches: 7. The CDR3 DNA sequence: TGTGCCAGCAGCTTTGAGGGGGCAAAGGCTAACTATGGCTACACCTTC. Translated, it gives CASSFEGAKANYGYTF.